This T cell receptor (beta chain) was profiled in a study of CD8 T cells in ankylosing spondylitis. Regarding the study as a whole: There was a TCR beta motif, made of 7 to 9 highly homologous variants, that appeared characteristic of ankylosing spondylitis blood.

Turning to this clonotype: The antigen remains undetermined.

Via MiXCR, TCRdb re-called the 5' RACE reads, giving one row per CDR3 protein. The sample has fewer than 750,000 distinct CDR3 sequences; roughly 19% are singletons. The sample was blood, either unsorted or a sorted T cell fraction (not recorded which). The source is a male donor with ankylosing spondylitis.

CDR3 region: CASSQLQREWSYNEQFF. CDR3 bases: TGTGCCAGCAGTCAACTACAGCGGGAGTGGTCCTACAATGAGCAGTTCTTC. The V call is TRBV27, the J call TRBJ2-1, with 8 bases aligning to TRBD2. Germline trimming cut 5 bases from V and 1 base from J; bases unmatched to any gene: 10. CDR3 length: 17 residues. The germline gives CDR1 MNHEY, CDR2 SMNVEV (reference sequence).